This T cell receptor beta chain stems from a study of blood T cell repertoires in COVID-19. Data came from immunoSEQ multiplex PCR; TCRdb stores just in-frame clones and leaves some out. This sample has 150,000 to 200,000 clones, with about 80% found just once. Sequences were obtained from peripheral blood. The sequence came from a man aged 55 to 70 with acute or convalescent COVID-19.

The DNA for the CDR3 is TGTGCCAGCAGTTACTCGAAACCAGGTAAGGGAGTTCAGCCCCAGCATTTT. Its protein is CASSYSKPGKGVQPQHF. The chain recombines TRBV6-2 or TRBV6-3 with TRBJ1-5; D is ambiguous. Germline CDR1 and CDR2: MNHEY and SVGEGT. Between the trimmed V and J ends, which lost 0 bases and 6 bases, there was a span of 18 bases. The CDR3 loop spans 17 amino acids.